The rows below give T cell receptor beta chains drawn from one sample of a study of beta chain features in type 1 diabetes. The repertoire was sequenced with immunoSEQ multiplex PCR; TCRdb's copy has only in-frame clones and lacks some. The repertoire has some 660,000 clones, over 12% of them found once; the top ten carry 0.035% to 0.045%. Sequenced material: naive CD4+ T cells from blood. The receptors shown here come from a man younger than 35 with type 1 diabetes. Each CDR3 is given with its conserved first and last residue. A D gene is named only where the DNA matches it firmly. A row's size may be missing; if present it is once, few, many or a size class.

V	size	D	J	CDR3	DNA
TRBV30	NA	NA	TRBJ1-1	CAWTEEAEAFF	TGTGCCTGGACCGAGGAAGCTGAAGCTTTCTTT
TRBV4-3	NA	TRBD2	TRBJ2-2	CASSRTSGESTGELFF	TGCGCCAGCAGCCGGACTAGCGGGGAAAGCACCGGGGAGCTGTTTTTT
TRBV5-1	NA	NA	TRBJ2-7	CASTIVGGEDEQYF	TGCGCCAGCACCATAGTTGGAGGGGAGGACGAGCAGTACTTC
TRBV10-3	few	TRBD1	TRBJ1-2	CATRDRERYGYTF	TGTGCCACCCGGGACAGAGAGCGCTATGGCTACACCTTC
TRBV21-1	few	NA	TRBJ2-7	CASIFLSPRTSYEQYF	TGTGCCAGCATCTTCCTGTCCCCACGTACCTCCTACGAGCAGTACTTC
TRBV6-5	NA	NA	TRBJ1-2	CASSSNAGTYGYTF	TGTGCCAGCAGTTCTAACGCAGGAACCTATGGCTACACCTTC
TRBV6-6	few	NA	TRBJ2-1	CASSSSPRDEQFF	TGTGCCAGCAGCTCCTCCCCTAGGGATGAGCAGTTCTTC
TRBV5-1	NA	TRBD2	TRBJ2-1	CASSLAGTSGGDEQFF	TGCGCCAGCAGCTTGGCAGGGACTAGCGGGGGAGATGAGCAGTTCTTC
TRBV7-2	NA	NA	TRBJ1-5	CASSLVPGFNNQPQHF	TGTGCCAGCAGCTTAGTCCCGGGCTTTAACAATCAGCCCCAGCATTTT
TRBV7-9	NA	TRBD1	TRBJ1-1	CASSSTGGRTEAFF	TGTGCCAGCAGCTCCACAGGGGGTAGGACTGAAGCTTTCTTT
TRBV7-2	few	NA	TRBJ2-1	CASSPIISYNEQFF	TGTGCCAGCAGCCCGATAATCTCCTACAATGAGCAGTTCTTC
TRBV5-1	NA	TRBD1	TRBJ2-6	CASSIQGSGSGANVLTF	TGCGCCAGCAGCATACAGGGGAGTGGCTCTGGGGCCAACGTCCTGACTTTC
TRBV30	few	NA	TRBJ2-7	CAWSPRLAEQYF	TGTGCCTGGAGTCCCCGCCTAGCGGAGCAGTACTTC
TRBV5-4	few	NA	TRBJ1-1	CASSFRRVNTEAFF	TGTGCCAGCAGCTTCCGGCGGGTGAACACTGAAGCTTTCTTT
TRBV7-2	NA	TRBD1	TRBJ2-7	CASSLEQGGTYEQYF	TGTGCCAGCAGCTTAGAACAGGGGGGAACCTACGAGCAGTACTTC
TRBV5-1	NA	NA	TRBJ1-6	CASSIQGPDSPLHF	TGCGCCAGCAGCATACAGGGACCCGATTCACCCCTCCACTTT
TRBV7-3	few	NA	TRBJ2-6	CASSSTGLPGANVLTF	TGTGCCAGCAGCTCCACAGGGCTTCCTGGGGCCAACGTCCTGACTTTC
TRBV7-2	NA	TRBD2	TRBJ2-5	CASTLPTARAGRVQETQYF	TGTGCCAGCACCCTACCGACTGCAAGAGCGGGGCGGGTGCAAGAGACCCAGTACTTC
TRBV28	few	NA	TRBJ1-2	CASSRDQTSHTF	TGTGCCAGCAGCCGGGACCAGACCTCCCACACCTTC
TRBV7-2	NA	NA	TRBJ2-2	CASSPRGYTGELFF	TGTGCCAGCAGCCCCAGGGGTTACACCGGGGAGCTGTTTTTT
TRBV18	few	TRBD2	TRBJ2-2	CASSPPFQREYDGELFF	TGTGCCAGCTCACCACCGTTCCAGCGGGAGTATGACGGGGAGCTGTTTTTT
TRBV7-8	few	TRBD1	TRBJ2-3	CASSDRGSTDTQYF	TGTGCCAGCAGCGACAGGGGTAGCACAGATACGCAGTATTTT
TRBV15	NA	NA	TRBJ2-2	CATSLLPLSPNTGELFF	TGTGCCACCAGCCTCCTCCCCCTCTCCCCGAACACCGGGGAGCTGTTTTTT
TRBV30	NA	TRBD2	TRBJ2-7	CAWSTGLAGEQYF	TGTGCCTGGAGTACGGGACTAGCGGGAGAGCAGTACTTC
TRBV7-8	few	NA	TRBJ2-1	CASSSKKGPNNEQFF	TGTGCCAGCAGCTCGAAGAAGGGACCCAACAATGAGCAGTTCTTC
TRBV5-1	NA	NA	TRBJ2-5	CASSFPRGGLQETQYF	TGCGCCAGCAGCTTCCCCAGGGGGGGGCTCCAAGAGACCCAGTACTTC
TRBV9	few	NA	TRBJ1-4	CASSVGGVTNEKLFF	TGTGCCAGCAGCGTAGGCGGGGTAACTAATGAAAAACTGTTTTTT
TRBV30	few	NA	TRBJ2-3	CAWDTGTDTQYF	TGTGCCTGGGATACTGGGACAGATACGCAGTATTTT
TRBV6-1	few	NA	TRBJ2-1	CASSEGLINEQFF	TGTGCCAGCAGTGAAGGGCTAATTAATGAGCAGTTCTTC
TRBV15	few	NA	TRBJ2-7	CATSSPDRTPIYEQYF	TGTGCCACCAGCAGTCCCGACCGGACTCCCATCTACGAGCAGTACTTC
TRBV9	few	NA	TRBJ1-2	CASSRDSPYGYTF	TGTGCCAGCAGCCGTGATAGCCCCTATGGCTACACCTTC
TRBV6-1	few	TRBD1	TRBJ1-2	CASSDRGVGYGYTF	TGTGCCAGCAGCGACAGGGGAGTCGGGTATGGCTACACCTTC
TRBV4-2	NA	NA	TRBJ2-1	CASSHFGQLNYNEQFF	TGTGCCAGCAGCCATTTCGGACAGCTAAACTACAATGAGCAGTTCTTC
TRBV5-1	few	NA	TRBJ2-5	CASYGRSQETQYF	TGCGCCAGCTACGGACGGAGCCAAGAGACCCAGTACTTC
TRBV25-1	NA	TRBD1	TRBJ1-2	CASRAGTGNPYGYTF	TGTGCCAGCAGAGCCGGGACAGGGAATCCCTACGGCTACACCTTC
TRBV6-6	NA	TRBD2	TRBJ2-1	CASRAGLAGVLEQFF	TGTGCCAGCAGAGCCGGACTAGCGGGAGTTCTTGAGCAGTTCTTC
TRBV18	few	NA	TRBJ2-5	CASSPQAPETQYF	TGTGCCAGCTCACCCCAGGCTCCAGAGACCCAGTACTTC
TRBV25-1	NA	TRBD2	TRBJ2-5	CASSESLRGGGETQYF	TGTGCCAGCAGTGAAAGTTTGCGGGGGGGAGGAGAGACCCAGTACTTC
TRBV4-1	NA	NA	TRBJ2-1	CASSQDPKGLFPYNEQFF	TGCGCCAGCAGCCAAGATCCGAAAGGACTTTTCCCATACAATGAGCAGTTCTTC
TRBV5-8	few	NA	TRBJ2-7	CASSLVPVSPYEQYF	TGTGCCAGCAGCTTGGTACCAGTCTCTCCCTACGAGCAGTACTTC
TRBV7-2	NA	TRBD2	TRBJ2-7	CASSETSGGTVYEQYF	TGTGCCAGCAGCGAGACTAGCGGGGGGACGGTCTACGAGCAGTACTTC
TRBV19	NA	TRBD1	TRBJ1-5	CATGQGALNQPQHF	TGTGCCACCGGACAGGGGGCCTTGAATCAGCCCCAGCATTTT
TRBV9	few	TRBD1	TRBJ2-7	CASSPRTGGYEQYF	TGTGCCAGCAGCCCCCGGACAGGGGGCTACGAGCAGTACTTC
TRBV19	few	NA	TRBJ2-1	CASSIESSYNEQFF	TGTGCCAGTAGTATTGAGAGCTCCTACAATGAGCAGTTCTTC
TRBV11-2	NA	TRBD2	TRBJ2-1	CASSLVSSGNEQFF	TGTGCCAGCAGCTTAGTCTCTAGCGGCAATGAGCAGTTCTTC
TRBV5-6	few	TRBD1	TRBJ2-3	CASSLRQGWSTDTQYF	TGTGCCAGCAGCCTCCGACAGGGCTGGAGCACAGATACGCAGTATTTT
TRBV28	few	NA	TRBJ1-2	CASSPAFNYGYTF	TGTGCCAGCAGTCCCGCATTTAACTATGGCTACACCTTC
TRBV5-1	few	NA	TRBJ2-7	CASSFATVGSYEQYF	TGCGCCAGCAGCTTCGCCACGGTGGGATCCTACGAGCAGTACTTC
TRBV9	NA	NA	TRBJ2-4	CASSVGMGPAKNIQYF	TGTGCCAGCAGCGTAGGAATGGGGCCAGCCAAAAACATTCAGTACTTC
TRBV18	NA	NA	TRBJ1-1	CASSPRFPNTEAFF	TGTGCCAGCTCACCTCGATTTCCGAACACTGAAGCTTTCTTT
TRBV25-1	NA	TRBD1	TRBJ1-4	CASSDPGTDEKLFF	TGTGCCAGCAGTGATCCCGGGACAGACGAAAAACTGTTTTTT
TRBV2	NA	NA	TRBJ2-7	CASNSETAEQYF	TGTGCCAGCAACTCCGAGACTGCAGAGCAGTACTTC
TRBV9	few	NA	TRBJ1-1	CASSVAQANTEAFF	TGTGCCAGCAGCGTAGCACAGGCGAACACTGAAGCTTTCTTT
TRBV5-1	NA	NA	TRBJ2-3	CASSLAVNPTDTQYF	TGCGCCAGCAGCTTGGCGGTTAACCCCACAGATACGCAGTATTTT
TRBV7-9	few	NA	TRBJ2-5	CASSLISRETQYF	TGTGCCAGCAGCTTAATTAGCAGGGAGACCCAGTACTTC
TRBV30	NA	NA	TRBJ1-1	CAWSKNTLNTEAFF	TGTGCCTGGAGTAAGAACACCTTGAACACTGAAGCTTTCTTT